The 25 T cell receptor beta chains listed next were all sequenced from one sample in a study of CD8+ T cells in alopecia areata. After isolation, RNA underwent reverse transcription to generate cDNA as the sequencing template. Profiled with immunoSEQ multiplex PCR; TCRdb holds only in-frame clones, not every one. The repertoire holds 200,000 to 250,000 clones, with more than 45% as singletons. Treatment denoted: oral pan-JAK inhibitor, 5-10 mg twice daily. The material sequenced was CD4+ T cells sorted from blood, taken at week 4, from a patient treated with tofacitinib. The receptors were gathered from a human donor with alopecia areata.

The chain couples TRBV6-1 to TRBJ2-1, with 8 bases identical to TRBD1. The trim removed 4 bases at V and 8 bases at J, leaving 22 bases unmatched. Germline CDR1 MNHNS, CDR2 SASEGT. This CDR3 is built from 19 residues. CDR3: CASSVINIGTGIRWDEQFF. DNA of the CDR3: TGTGCCAGCAGTGTAATAAACATTGGGACAGGTATTCGTTGGGATGAGCAGTTCTTC.

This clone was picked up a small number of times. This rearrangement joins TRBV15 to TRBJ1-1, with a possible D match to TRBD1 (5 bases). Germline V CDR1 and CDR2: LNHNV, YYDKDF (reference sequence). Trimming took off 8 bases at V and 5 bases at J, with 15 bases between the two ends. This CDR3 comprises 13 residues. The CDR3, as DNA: TGTGCCACCGGCCTCGGGGGGGGAACTGAAGCTTTCTTT. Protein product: CATGLGGGTEAFF.

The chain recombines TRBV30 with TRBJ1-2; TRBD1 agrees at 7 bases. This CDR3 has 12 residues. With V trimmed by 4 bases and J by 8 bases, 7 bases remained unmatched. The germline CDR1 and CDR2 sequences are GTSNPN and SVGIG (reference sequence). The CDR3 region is CAWKQGLSGYTF. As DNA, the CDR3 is TGTGCCTGGAAACAGGGGCTTAGCGGCTACACCTTC.

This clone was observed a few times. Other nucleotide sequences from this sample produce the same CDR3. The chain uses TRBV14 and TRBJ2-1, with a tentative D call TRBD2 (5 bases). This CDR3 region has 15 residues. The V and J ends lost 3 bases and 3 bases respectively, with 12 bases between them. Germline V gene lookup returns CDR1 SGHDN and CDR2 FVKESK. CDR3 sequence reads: CASSQDLGSYNEQFF. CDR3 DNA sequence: TGTGCCAGCAGCCAGGACCTGGGGAGCTACAATGAGCAGTTCTTC.

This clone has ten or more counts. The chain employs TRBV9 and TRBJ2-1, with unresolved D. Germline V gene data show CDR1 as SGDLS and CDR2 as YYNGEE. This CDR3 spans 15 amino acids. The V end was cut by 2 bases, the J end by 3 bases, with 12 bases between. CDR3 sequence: CASSVIPKNYNEQFF. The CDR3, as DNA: TGTGCCAGCAGCGTTATACCCAAGAACTACAATGAGCAGTTCTTC.

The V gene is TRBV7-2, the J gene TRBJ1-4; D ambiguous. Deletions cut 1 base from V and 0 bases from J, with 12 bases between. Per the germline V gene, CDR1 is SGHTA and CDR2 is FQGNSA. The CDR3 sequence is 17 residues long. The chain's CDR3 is CASSLGVSASTNEKLFF. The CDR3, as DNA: TGTGCCAGCAGCTTAGGCGTGTCGGCATCAACTAATGAAAAACTGTTTTTT.

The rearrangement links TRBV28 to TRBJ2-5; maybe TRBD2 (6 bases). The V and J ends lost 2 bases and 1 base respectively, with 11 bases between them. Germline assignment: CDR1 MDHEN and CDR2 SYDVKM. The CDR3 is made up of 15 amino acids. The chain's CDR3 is CASSLPGTFQETQYF. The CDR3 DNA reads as TGTGCCAGCAGTTTACCTGGGACTTTCCAAGAGACCCAGTACTTC.

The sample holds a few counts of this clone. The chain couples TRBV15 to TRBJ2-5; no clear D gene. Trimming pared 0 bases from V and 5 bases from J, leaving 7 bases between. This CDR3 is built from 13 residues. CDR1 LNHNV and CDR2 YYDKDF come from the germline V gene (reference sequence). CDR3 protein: CATSRDKVETQYF. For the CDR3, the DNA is TGTGCCACCAGCAGAGATAAGGTGGAGACCCAGTACTTC.

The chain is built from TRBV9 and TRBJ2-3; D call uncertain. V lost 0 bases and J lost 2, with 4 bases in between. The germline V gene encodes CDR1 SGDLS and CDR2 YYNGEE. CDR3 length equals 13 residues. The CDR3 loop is CASSVVPTDTQYF. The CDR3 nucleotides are TGTGCCAGCAGCGTAGTCCCCACAGATACGCAGTATTTT.

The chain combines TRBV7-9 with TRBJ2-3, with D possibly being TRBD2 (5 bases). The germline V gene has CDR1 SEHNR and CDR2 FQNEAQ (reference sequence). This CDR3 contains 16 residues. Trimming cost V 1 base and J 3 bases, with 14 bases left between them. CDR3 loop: CASSLGEASFTDTQYF. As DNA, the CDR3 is TGTGCCAGCAGCTTAGGGGAAGCTAGCTTTACAGATACGCAGTATTTT. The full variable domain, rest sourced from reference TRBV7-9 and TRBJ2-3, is DTGVSQNPRHKITKRGQNVTFRCDPISEHNRLYWYRQTLGQGPEFLTYFQNEAQLEKSRLLSDRFSAERPKGSFSTLEIQRTEQGDSAMYLCASSLGEASFTDTQYFGPGTRLTVL.

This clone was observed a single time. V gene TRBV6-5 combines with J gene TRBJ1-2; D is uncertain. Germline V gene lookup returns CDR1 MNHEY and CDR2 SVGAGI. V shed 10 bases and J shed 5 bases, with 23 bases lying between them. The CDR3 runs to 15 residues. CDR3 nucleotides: TGTGCCAACGCTGATCCCCGGGTCCAATTTTATGGCTACACCTTC. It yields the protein CANADPRVQFYGYTF.

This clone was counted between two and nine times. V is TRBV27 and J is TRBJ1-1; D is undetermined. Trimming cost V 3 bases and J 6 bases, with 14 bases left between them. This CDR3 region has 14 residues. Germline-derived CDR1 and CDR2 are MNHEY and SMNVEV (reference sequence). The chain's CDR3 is CASSFHERTAEAFF. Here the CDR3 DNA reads TGTGCCAGCAGTTTCCACGAACGGACTGCTGAAGCTTTCTTT.

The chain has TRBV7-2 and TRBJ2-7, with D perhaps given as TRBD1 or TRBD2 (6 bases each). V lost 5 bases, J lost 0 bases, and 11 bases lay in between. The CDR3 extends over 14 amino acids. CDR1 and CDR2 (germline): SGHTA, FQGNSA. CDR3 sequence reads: CASSRGGTSYEQYF. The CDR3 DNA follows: TGTGCCAGCAGCCGAGGGGGGACCTCCTACGAGCAGTACTTC. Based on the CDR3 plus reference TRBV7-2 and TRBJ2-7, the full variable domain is GAGVSQSPSNKVTEKGKDVELRCDPISGHTALYWYRQSLGQGLEFLIYFQGNSAPDKSGLPSDRFSAERTGGSVSTLTIQRTQQEDSAVYLCASSRGGTSYEQYFGPGTRLTVT.

CDR3 sequence: CASSPTGLTTGELFF. As DNA, the CDR3 is TGTGCCAGCAGCCCCACGGGACTTACTACCGGGGAGCTGTTTTTT. This rearrangement joins TRBV6-5 to TRBJ2-2; maybe TRBD2 (6 bases). This CDR3 has 15 amino acids. The germline V and J ends were trimmed by 6 bases and 5 bases, with 16 bases remaining between them. Germline-derived CDR1 and CDR2 are MNHEY and SVGAGI.

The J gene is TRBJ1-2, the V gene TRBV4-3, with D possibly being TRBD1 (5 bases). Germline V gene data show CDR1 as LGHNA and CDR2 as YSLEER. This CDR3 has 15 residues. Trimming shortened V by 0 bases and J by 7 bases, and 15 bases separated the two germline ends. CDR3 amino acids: CASSQEISGSFGYTF. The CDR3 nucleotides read TGCGCCAGCAGCCAAGAGATCTCAGGGAGCTTTGGCTACACCTTC.

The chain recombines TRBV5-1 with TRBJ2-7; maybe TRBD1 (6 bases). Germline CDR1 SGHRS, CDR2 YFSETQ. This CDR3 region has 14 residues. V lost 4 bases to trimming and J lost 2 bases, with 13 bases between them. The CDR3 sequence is CASSGDKFPYEQYF. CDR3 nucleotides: TGCGCCAGCAGCGGGGACAAATTCCCCTACGAGCAGTACTTC.

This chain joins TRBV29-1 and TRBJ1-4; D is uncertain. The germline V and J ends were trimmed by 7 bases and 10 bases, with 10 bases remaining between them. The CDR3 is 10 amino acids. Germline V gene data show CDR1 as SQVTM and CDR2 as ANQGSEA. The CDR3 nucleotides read TGCAGCGGTGACATGGGAAAACTGTTTTTT. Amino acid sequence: CSGDMGKLFF.

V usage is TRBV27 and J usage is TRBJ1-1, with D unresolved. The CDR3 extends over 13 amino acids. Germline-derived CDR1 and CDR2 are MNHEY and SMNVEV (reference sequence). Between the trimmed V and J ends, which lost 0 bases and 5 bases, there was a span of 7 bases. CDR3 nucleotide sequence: TGTGCCAGCAGTTTATCGCACAAGACTGAAGCTTTCTTT. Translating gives CASSLSHKTEAFF.

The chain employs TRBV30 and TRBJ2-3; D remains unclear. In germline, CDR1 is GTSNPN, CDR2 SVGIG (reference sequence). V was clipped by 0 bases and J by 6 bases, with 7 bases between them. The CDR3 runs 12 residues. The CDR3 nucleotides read TGTGCCTGGAGTGTCCTAAGGGATACGCAGTATTTT. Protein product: CAWSVLRDTQYF.

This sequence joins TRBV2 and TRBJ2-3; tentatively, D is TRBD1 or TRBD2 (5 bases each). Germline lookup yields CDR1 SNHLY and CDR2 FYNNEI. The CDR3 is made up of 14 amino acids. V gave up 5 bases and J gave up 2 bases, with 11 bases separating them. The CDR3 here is CASSRDQHTDTQYF. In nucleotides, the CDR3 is TGTGCCAGCAGTAGGGACCAGCACACAGATACGCAGTATTTT.

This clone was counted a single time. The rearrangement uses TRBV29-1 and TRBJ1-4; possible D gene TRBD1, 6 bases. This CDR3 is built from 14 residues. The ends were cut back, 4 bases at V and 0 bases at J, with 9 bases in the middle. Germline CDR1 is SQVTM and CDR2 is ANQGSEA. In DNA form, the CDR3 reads TGCAGCGTTGCCGGACAGTCAACTAATGAAAAACTGTTTTTT. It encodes CSVAGQSTNEKLFF. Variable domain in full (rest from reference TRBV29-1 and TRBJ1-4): SAVISQKPSRDICQRGTSLTIQCQVDSQVTMMFWYRQQPGQSLTLIATANQGSEATYESGFVIDKFPISRPNLTFSTLTVSNMSPEDSSIYLCSVAGQSTNEKLFFGSGTQLSVL.

CDR3 DNA: TGTGCCAGCAGGGAGGGGGGAAGACGGAGCAATCAGCCCCAGCATTTT. Amino acids: CASREGGRRSNQPQHF. This sequence joins TRBV2 and TRBJ1-5; possible D gene TRBD1, 6 bases. Germline-derived CDR1 and CDR2 are SNHLY and FYNNEI. The CDR3 length is 16 residues. Between the trimmed V and J ends, which lost 6 bases and 1 base, there was a span of 16 bases.

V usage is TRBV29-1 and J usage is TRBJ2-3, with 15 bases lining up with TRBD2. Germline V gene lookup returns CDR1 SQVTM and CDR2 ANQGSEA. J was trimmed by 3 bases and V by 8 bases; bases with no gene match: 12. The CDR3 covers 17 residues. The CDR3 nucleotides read TGCAGCTTCCACGGGACTAGCGGGGGGCTGGAGACAGATACGCAGTATTTT. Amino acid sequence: CSFHGTSGGLETDTQYF.

CDR3 sequence (DNA): TGTGCCAGCAGCACCCACAGGGGCAATAATGAAAAACTGTTTTTT. Translation: CASSTHRGNNEKLFF. The chain has TRBV7-2 and TRBJ1-4, with 7 positions matching TRBD1. This CDR3 is built from 15 residues. From germline, CDR1 is SGHTA and CDR2 FQGNSA. V lost 5 bases, J lost 4 bases, and 7 bases stayed unmatched.

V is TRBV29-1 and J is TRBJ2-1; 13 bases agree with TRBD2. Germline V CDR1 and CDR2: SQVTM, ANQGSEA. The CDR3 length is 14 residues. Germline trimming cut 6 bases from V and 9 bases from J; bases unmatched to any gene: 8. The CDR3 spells CSVAGLAGSGEQFF. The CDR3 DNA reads TGCAGCGTGGCGGGACTAGCGGGGTCTGGTGAGCAGTTCTTC.